This TCR beta chain originates from a study of identical twins. TCRdb redid the calling of the 5' RACE reads with MiXCR, one entry per CDR3 protein. The sample lists roughly 200,000 distinct CDR3 sequences, approximately 15% seen once, with around two fifths in the top ten. Germline V gene data show CDR1 as LNHNV and CDR2 as YYDKDF (reference sequence). Trimming left V 9 bases short and J 10 bases short, with 13 bases between. The CDR3 is made up of 11 amino acids. The same sample was also used in a study of T cells expressing NK-cell markers. That paper notes: Out of eight donors sequenced, seven tested HCMV-seropositive and the remaining one seronegative.

This rearrangement joins TRBV15 to TRBJ2-1, with D possibly TRBD2 on 6 matching bases. The sequenced sample consisted of CD8+ T cells sorted from blood. The origin of this receptor is a woman younger than 35 in good health. For the CDR3, the DNA is TGTGCCACGGAGGGAAGGGAAGAGCAGTTCTTC. This encodes CATEGREEQFF.